This entry describes one TCR beta chain. This sample was taken from a study of beta chain features in type 1 diabetes. Reverse transcription of all isolated RNA meant that expressed TCRB transcripts were sequenced. The table came from immunoSEQ multiplex PCR; TCRdb's copy has only in-frame clones and leaves some out. The sample carries 70,000 to 95,000 clones, roughly 34% recorded once. The germline CDR1 and CDR2 sequences are ENHRY and SYGVKD. The trim removed 0 bases at V and 6 bases at J, leaving 7 bases unmatched. This CDR3 spans 16 amino acids. Material: stem cell memory CD4+ T cells from blood. This clonotype was obtained from a woman between 18 and 30 years old in good health. The chain is built from TRBV10-3 and TRBJ2-1, with 8 nucleotides matching TRBD2. The CDR3 reads CAISESGTSQPNEQFF. The CDR3 bases are TGTGCCATCAGTGAGTCAGGGACTAGTCAACCCAATGAGCAGTTCTTC.